What follows are 23 T cell receptor beta chains derived from one specimen sequenced in a study of T cell repertoires in cytomegalovirus infection (dated by TCRdb to between 2018 and 2021). The data were produced on an Illumina HiSeq 1500. TCRdb reanalyzed the raw reads on its own, using fastp at Q25 for trimming and MiXCR for clone calling, and kept in-frame beta chains. Rows with a matching CDR3 protein are joined into one entry that keeps the most common DNA and genes. This sample has 100,000 or so distinct CDR3 sequences in its table, and approximately 17% of those were observed once. Of the sample, less than 10% is held by the ten largest clones. Sequencing input: PBMCs. The receptors originated from a human donor in good health (CMV status not recorded). Some clones in this sample may be carry-over from other donors' samples.

This clonotype was seen at least ten times. This rearrangement joins TRBV7-6 to TRBJ1-2; no definite D call. Germline V gene data show CDR1 as SGHVS and CDR2 as FNYEAQ. CDR3 length equals 14 residues. The V end was cut by 5 bases, the J end by 3 bases, with 13 bases between. This CDR3 reads CASSPLAPYYGYTF. CDR3 DNA: TGTGCCAGCAGCCCCTTGGCACCTTACTATGGCTACACCTTC. The entire variable domain, with the rest obtained from reference TRBV7-6 and TRBJ1-2, is as follows: GAGVSQSPRYKVTKRGQDVALRCDPISGHVSLYWYRQALGQGPEFLTYFNYEAQQDKSGLPNDRFSAERPEGSISTLTIQRTEQRDSAMYRCASSPLAPYYGYTFGSGTRLTVV.

This clonotype was observed a handful of times. This chain links TRBV2 with TRBJ2-7; TRBD1 matches 7 bases. V dropped 8 bases and J dropped 2; count of bases not matched to a gene: 9. Per the germline V gene, CDR1 is SNHLY and CDR2 is FYNNEI. This CDR3 comprises 14 residues. CDR3 sequence reads: CASLVTGTAYEQYF. The CDR3 DNA reads TGTGCCAGCTTGGTGACCGGGACAGCCTACGAGCAGTACTTC.

The chain is built from TRBV5-5 and TRBJ1-5; no clear D. Trimming stripped 4 bases from V and 5 bases from J, with 10 bases between. The CDR3 is 13 residues long. Germline values: CDR1 SGHKS, CDR2 YYEKEE (reference sequence). CDR3 in amino acids: CASSPTGYQPQHF. In nucleotides, the CDR3 is TGTGCCAGCAGCCCGACTGGTTATCAGCCCCAGCATTTT. Full variable domain (remainder filled in from reference TRBV5-5 and TRBJ1-5): DAGVTQSPTHLIKTRGQQVTLRCSPISGHKSVSWYQQVLGQGPQFIFQYYEKEERGRGNFPDRFSARQFPNYSSELNVNALLLGDSALYLCASSPTGYQPQHFGDGTRLSIL.

This clonotype was found many times. The chain joins TRBV7-3 to TRBJ2-2; D may be TRBD1 (6 bases). The CDR3 contains 15 residues. The germline V gene encodes CDR1 SGHTA and CDR2 FQGTGA. Trimming pared 5 bases from V and 1 base from J, leaving 11 bases between. The CDR3 loop reads CASSPGTQNTGELFF. The CDR3 DNA reads TGTGCCAGCAGCCCCGGGACACAGAACACCGGGGAGCTGTTTTTT. The variable domain in full, with the rest retrieved from reference TRBV7-3 and TRBJ2-2, is GAGVSQTPSNKVTEKGKYVELRCDPISGHTALYWYRQSLGQGPEFLIYFQGTGAADDSGLPNDRFFAVRPEGSVSTLKIQRTERGDSAVYLCASSPGTQNTGELFFGEGSRLTVL.

The V gene is TRBV25-1, the J gene TRBJ1-6; D unresolved. V lost 1 base to trimming and J lost 12 bases, with 4 bases between them. The CDR3 sequence is 11 residues long. Germline V CDR1 and CDR2: MGHDK, SYGVNS. CDR3 protein: CASSEFGPLHF. DNA for the CDR3: TGTGCCAGCAGTGAATTCGGACCCCTCCACTTT.

This clonotype was found a few times. CDR3 coding DNA: TGTGCCACCAGCTCCCGGGACGGAATGAACACTGAAGCTTTCTTT. Amino acids: CATSSRDGMNTEAFF. V gene TRBV15 combines with J gene TRBJ1-1, with D perhaps TRBD1 (5 bases). Trimming cost V 5 bases and J 0 bases, with 13 bases left between them. The CDR3 loop spans 15 amino acids. In germline, CDR1 is LNHNV, CDR2 YYDKDF (reference sequence).

This clonotype appeared a few times. This chain connects TRBV7-9 to TRBJ2-2; no firm D call. V dropped 1 base and J dropped 4 bases, with 10 bases sitting between them. CDR1 and CDR2 (germline): SEHNR, FQNEAQ (reference sequence). The CDR3 consists of 15 residues. The CDR3 loop is CASSLETSSTGELFF. In nucleotides, the CDR3 is TGTGCCAGCAGCTTAGAAACATCTTCCACCGGGGAGCTGTTTTTT.

In regard to this clonotype: Its ends do not fully match the called genes, so a read error is possible. The genes are TRBV11-1 and TRBJ2-3; the D gene is possibly TRBD2 (6 bases). The CDR3 spans 15 residues. The V gene's germline CDR1 is SGHAT and CDR2 FQDESV (reference sequence). The CDR3 loop reads CDSSLDYLYTDTQYF. CDR3 bases: TGTGACAGCAGCCTGGACTACCTTTACACAGATACGCAGTATTTT.

This clonotype was observed a handful of times. The genes are TRBV12-3 or TRBV12-4 and TRBJ2-5; 7 positions agree with TRBD1. The CDR3 is 14 residues long. J lost 11 bases, V lost 5 bases, and 14 bases had no gene match. CDR3 sequence: CASSQGQTFQSQYF. For the CDR3, the DNA is TGTGCCAGCAGTCAGGGACAGACGTTCCAGTCTCAGTACTTC.

This clonotype has just a few counts. The genes are TRBV20-1 and TRBJ2-1; weak D call: TRBD1 (6 bases). Germline V gives CDR1 DFQATT, CDR2 SNEGSKA (reference sequence). V dropped 0 bases and J dropped 7 bases, with 10 bases sitting between them. The CDR3 length is 13 residues. The CDR3 loop reads CSARDIRGNEQFF. For the CDR3, the DNA is TGCAGTGCTAGAGATATCAGGGGAAATGAGCAGTTCTTC.

This clonotype came up many times. Here the CDR3 DNA reads TGTGCCAGCAGCCCCCGGACTAGCGGGGGGTACAATGAGCAGTTCTTC. Its translation is CASSPRTSGGYNEQFF. The V and J genes are TRBV7-8 and TRBJ2-1, with 14 bases lining up with TRBD2. With 5 bases clipped from V and 4 bases from J, the junction kept 4 bases outside the gene matches. The CDR3 is 16 amino acids. The germline gives CDR1 SGHVS, CDR2 FQNEAQ.

This clonotype was counted at least ten times. The J gene is TRBJ2-3, the V gene TRBV7-2; 12 nucleotides line up with TRBD2. With 5 bases clipped from V and 7 bases from J, the junction kept 7 bases outside the gene matches. The V gene's germline CDR1 is SGHTA and CDR2 FQGNSA. This CDR3 comprises 15 residues. The CDR3: CASSPTSGGTHTQYF. In DNA form, the CDR3 reads TGTGCCAGCAGCCCAACTAGCGGGGGGACACATACGCAGTATTTT.

This clonotype was counted a few times. V usage is TRBV30 and J usage is TRBJ1-5; D perhaps matches TRBD1 (6 bases). With 3 bases removed from V and 4 bases from J, the gap between germline ends came to 13 bases. The CDR3 is made up of 14 amino acids. Germline V gene data show CDR1 as GTSNPN and CDR2 as SVGIG (reference sequence). The CDR3 region is CAWSIGTRNQPQHF. DNA for the CDR3: TGTGCCTGGAGCATAGGGACACGAAATCAGCCCCAGCATTTT.

The rearrangement uses TRBV27 and TRBJ2-1; D unclear. V lost 5 bases to trimming and J lost 11 bases, with 16 bases between them. CDR3 length: 13 amino acids. Germline assignment: CDR1 MNHEY and CDR2 SMNVEV (reference sequence). The CDR3 bases are TGTGCCAGCAGTGACCCTACAAAGGACCAGCAGTTCTTC. Translation gives CASSDPTKDQQFF.

The sample holds many counts of this clonotype. This chain uses TRBV7-2 with TRBJ2-5; D gene ambiguous. The CDR3 totals 12 residues. Deletions cut 5 bases from V and 5 bases from J, with 9 bases between. The germline gives CDR1 SGHTA, CDR2 FQGNSA. For the CDR3, the DNA is TGTGCCAGCAGCCCCTCCACCGAGACCCAGTACTTC. Translating it yields CASSPSTETQYF.

This clonotype came up a few times. The chain links TRBV18 to TRBJ2-5; 15 bases map to TRBD2. Germline values: CDR1 KGHSH, CDR2 LQKENI. The CDR3 spans 18 residues. V lost 3 bases, J lost 2 bases, and 7 bases stayed unmatched. The CDR3: CASSPGLAGGPGQETQYF. The CDR3 region has the DNA TGTGCCAGCTCACCCGGACTAGCGGGGGGGCCAGGGCAAGAGACCCAGTACTTC. The whole variable domain, remainder taken from reference TRBV18 and TRBJ2-5, is NAGVMQNPRHLVRRRGQEARLRCSPMKGHSHVYWYRQLPEEGLKFMVYLQKENIIDESGMPKERFSAEFPKEGPSILRIQQVVRGDSAAYFCASSPGLAGGPGQETQYFGPGTRLLVL.

Turning to this clonotype: Since a much larger clone is just one base distant, this may be a read error. V usage is TRBV7-2 and J usage is TRBJ2-3, with 14 bases matching TRBD2. Germline V gives CDR1 SGHTA, CDR2 FQGNSA. The CDR3 spans 16 residues. The CDR3 DNA sequence: TGTTCCAGCAGCCCCGGACTAGCGGGGGGTACAGATACGCAGTATTTT. Translated, it gives CSSSPGLAGGTDTQYF.

The chain couples TRBV9 to TRBJ2-7, with 8 bases that match TRBD2. CDR3 size: 15 residues. Germline trimming cut 0 bases from V and 2 bases from J; bases unmatched to any gene: 4. Germline CDR1 is SGDLS and CDR2 is YYNGEE. CDR3: CASSVDAGGTYEQYF. As DNA, the CDR3 is TGTGCCAGCAGCGTAGACGCGGGGGGCACCTACGAGCAGTACTTC.

There are many counts of this clonotype. V and J are TRBV7-3 and TRBJ1-3; D gene unclear. CDR3 length: 13 residues. The germline CDR1 and CDR2 sequences are SGHTA and FQGTGA. The V gene lost 5 bases and the J gene lost 1 base, with 6 bases spanning the gap. CDR3: CASSPGSGNTIYF. Written as DNA, the CDR3 is TGTGCCAGCAGCCCGGGGTCTGGAAACACCATATATTTT.

Ten or more counts support this clonotype. V is TRBV27 and J is TRBJ1-5; a possible D gene is TRBD1 (6 bases). Trimming took 8 bases from V and 4 from J, leaving 12 bases between them. Germline assignment: CDR1 MNHEY and CDR2 SMNVEV (reference sequence). CDR3 size: 13 residues. CDR3 sequence: CASGGAGNQPQHF. As DNA, the CDR3 is TGTGCCAGCGGGGGGGCAGGGAATCAGCCCCAGCATTTT.

There are many counts of this clonotype. This chain connects TRBV7-3 to TRBJ1-2; D is undetermined. The V and J ends lost 5 bases and 1 base respectively, with 11 bases between them. The CDR3 is 14 residues long. Germline loops: CDR1 SGHTA, CDR2 FQGTGA. The CDR3 is CASSPRTDNYGYTF. As DNA, the CDR3 is TGTGCCAGCAGCCCGAGGACGGATAACTATGGCTACACCTTC. Full variable domain (outside the CDR3, taken from reference TRBV7-3 and TRBJ1-2): GAGVSQTPSNKVTEKGKYVELRCDPISGHTALYWYRQSLGQGPEFLIYFQGTGAADDSGLPNDRFFAVRPEGSVSTLKIQRTERGDSAVYLCASSPRTDNYGYTFGSGTRLTVV.

This rearrangement joins TRBV11-2 to TRBJ2-5; D is unclear. Germline V gives CDR1 SGHAT, CDR2 FQNNGV. V lost 5 bases, J lost 1 base, and 8 bases lay in between. The CDR3 sequence is 13 residues long. For the CDR3, the DNA is TGTGCCAGCAGCCGGGCGGCCCAAGAGACCCAGTACTTC. The encoded protein is CASSRAAQETQYF.

This clonotype has a count of ten or more. This sequence joins TRBV30 and TRBJ1-1; D gene uncertain. CDR1 and CDR2 from the germline V gene are GTSNPN and SVGIG (reference sequence). Trimming shortened V by 2 bases and J by 11 bases, and 12 bases separated the two germline ends. The CDR3 sequence is 11 residues long. Here the CDR3 DNA reads TGTGCCTGGAGTCCCAGGCCCGAGGCTTTCTTT. The encoded protein is CAWSPRPEAFF.